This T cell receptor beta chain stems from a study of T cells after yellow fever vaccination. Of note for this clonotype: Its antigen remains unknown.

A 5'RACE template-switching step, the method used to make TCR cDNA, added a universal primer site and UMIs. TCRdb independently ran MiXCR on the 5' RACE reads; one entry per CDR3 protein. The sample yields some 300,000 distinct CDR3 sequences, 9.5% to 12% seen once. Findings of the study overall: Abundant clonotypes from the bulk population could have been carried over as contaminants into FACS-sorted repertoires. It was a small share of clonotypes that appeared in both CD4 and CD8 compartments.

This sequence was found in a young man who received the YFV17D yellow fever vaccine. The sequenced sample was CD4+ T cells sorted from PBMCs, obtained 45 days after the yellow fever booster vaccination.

This chain's CDR3 is CASSLDPRNSPLHF. DNA for the CDR3: TGTGCCAGCAGCTTAGACCCGAGGAATTCACCCCTCCACTTT. V gene TRBV7-9 combines with J gene TRBJ1-6; D ambiguous. The V gene lost 1 base and the J gene lost 7 bases, with 8 bases spanning the gap. The CDR3 extends over 14 amino acids. Germline V CDR1 and CDR2: SEHNR, FQNEAQ (reference sequence).